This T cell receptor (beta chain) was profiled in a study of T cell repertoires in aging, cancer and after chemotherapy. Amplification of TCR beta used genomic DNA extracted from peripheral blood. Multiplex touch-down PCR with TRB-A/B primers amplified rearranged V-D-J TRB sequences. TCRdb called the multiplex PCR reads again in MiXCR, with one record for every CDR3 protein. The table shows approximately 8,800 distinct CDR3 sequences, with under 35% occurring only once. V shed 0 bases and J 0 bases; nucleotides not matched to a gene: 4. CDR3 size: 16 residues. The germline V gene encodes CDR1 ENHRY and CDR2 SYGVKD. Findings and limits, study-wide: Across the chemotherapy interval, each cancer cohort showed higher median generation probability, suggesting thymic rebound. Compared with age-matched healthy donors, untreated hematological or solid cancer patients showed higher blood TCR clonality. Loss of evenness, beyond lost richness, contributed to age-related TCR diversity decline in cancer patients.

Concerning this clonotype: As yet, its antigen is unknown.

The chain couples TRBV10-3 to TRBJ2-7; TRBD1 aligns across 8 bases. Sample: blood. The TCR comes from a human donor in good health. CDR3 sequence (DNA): TGTGCCATCAGTGAGTCGGGAACAGGGGGCTCCTACGAGCAGTACTTC. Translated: CAISESGTGGSYEQYF.